This T cell receptor (beta chain) was retrieved from a study of Ad26.COV2.S vaccination and SARS-CoV-2 variants. About the research overall: A COV1001 Ad26.COV2.S trial-arm participant provided the sample. Recipients of Ad26.COV2.S got it intramuscularly, once or twice 56 days apart.

As concerns this clone: Its antigen remains unidentified.

The CDR3 is 15 residues long. J was trimmed by 9 bases and V by 3 bases; bases with no gene match: 9. Germline V gene data show CDR1 as SGHAT and CDR2 as FQNNGV. Generated by immunoSEQ multiplex PCR, the TCRdb table keeps only in-frame clones and is missing some. The table records approximately 400,000 clones, roughly 85% of them present only once. Study results and caveats: After vaccination, reports described spike-specific CD8+ and CD4+ T cell responses as showing substantial breadth.

Treatment noted: around 19 received Ad26.COV2.S at low or high dose, single or two shots; five or six received placebo; per-sample allocation not given. Sampling occurred on day 63 after the first vaccine or placebo injection. Whoever gave the sample was an adult aged 18-55 years in Boston. The clonotype originates from a person aged 18-60 years who received the Ad26.COV2.S COVID-19 vaccine or a placebo. The sample here was peripheral blood, taken in a trial of Ad26.COV2.S vaccine versus placebo. The chain combines TRBV11-2 with TRBJ1-3; 9 bases match TRBD1. The CDR3 DNA sequence: TGTGCCAGCAGCTTGAAGCCTGACAGGGGGGCCACCATATATTTT. It is translated as CASSLKPDRGATIYF. Full variable domain (remainder filled in from reference TRBV11-2 and TRBJ1-3): EAGVAQSPRYKIIEKRQSVAFWCNPISGHATLYWYQQILGQGPKLLIQFQNNGVVDDSQLPKDRFSAERLKGVDSTLKIQPAKLEDSAVYLCASSLKPDRGATIYFGEGSWLTVV.